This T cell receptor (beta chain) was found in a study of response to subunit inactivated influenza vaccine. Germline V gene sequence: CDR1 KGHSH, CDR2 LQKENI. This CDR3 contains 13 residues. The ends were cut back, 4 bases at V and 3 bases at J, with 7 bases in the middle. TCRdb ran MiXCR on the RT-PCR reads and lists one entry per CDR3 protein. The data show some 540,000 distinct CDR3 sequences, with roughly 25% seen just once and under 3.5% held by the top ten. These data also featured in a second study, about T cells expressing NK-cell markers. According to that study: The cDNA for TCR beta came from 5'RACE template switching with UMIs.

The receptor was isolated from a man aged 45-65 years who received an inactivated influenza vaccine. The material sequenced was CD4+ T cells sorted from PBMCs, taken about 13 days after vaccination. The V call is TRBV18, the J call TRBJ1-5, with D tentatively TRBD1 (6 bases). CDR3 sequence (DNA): TGTGCCAGCTCACGGGACACCAATCAGCCCCAGCATTTT. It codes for CASSRDTNQPQHF.